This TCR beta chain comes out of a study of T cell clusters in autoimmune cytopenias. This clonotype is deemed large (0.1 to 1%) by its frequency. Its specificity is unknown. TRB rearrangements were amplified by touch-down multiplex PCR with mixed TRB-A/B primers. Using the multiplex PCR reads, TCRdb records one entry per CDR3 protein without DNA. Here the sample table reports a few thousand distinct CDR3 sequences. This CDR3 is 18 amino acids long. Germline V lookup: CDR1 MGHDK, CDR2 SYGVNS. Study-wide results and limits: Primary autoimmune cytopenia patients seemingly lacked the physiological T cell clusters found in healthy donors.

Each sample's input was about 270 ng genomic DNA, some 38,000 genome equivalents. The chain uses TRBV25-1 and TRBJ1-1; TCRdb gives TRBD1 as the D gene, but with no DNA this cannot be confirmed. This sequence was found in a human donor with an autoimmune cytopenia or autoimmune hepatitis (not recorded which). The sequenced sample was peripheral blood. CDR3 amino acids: CASSVQGRSGAKNTEAFF.